A selection of T cell receptor beta chains follows, all from one sample in a study of control samples from healthy donors and cancer patients. TCRdb's copy holds only in-frame clones and misses some; the assay was immunoSEQ multiplex PCR. The sample has about 120,000 clones; 89% are singletons. Sequenced sample: blood. The origin of the receptors is a man in his fifties or sixties in good health. Each CDR3 is given with its conserved first and last residue. A D gene is named only where the DNA matches it firmly. Clone size is given for some rows only: seen once, a few or many times, or a class if the clone is expanded.

D,J,V,size,DNA,CDR3
TRBD1,TRBJ1-2,TRBV6-2/TRBV6-3,NA,TGTGCCAGCAGTTGGACAGGGGACTATGGCTACACCTTC,CASSWTGDYGYTF
NA,TRBJ1-2,TRBV6-2/TRBV6-3,few,TGTGCCAGCAGTTATCTCTATGGCTACACCTTC,CASSYLYGYTF
NA,TRBJ1-6,TRBV5-1,NA,TGCGCCAGCAGCTCGGGAGAAGGGAATTCACCCCTCCACTTT,CASSSGEGNSPLHF
NA,TRBJ1-1,TRBV4-1,many,TGCGCCAGCAGCCAAAGGACGACCAGGGCGAGGACTGAAGCTTTCTTT,CASSQRTTRARTEAFF
NA,TRBJ1-2,TRBV4-2,once,TGTGCCAGCAGCCAAGATCTGGCGGCTAACTATGGCTACACCTTC,CASSQDLAANYGYTF
NA,TRBJ1-5,TRBV6-5,NA,TGTGCCAGCAGTTCCCTCAGTGGCTCGGGCAATCAGCCCCAGCATTTT,CASSSLSGSGNQPQHF
NA,TRBJ1-1,TRBV15,NA,TGTGCCACCAGCAGTGTCCGAACGAACACTGAAGCTTTCTTT,CATSSVRTNTEAFF
NA,TRBJ2-3,TRBV23-1,NA,TGCGCCAGCAACCCGGCAGGGAGAGATACGCAGTATTTT,CASNPAGRDTQYF
NA,TRBJ1-2,TRBV7-2,NA,TGTGCCAGCAGCCAAGGACAGAGCTATGGCTACACCTTC,CASSQGQSYGYTF
NA,TRBJ1-6,TRBV27,NA,TGTGCCAGCAGTTTAATGGGGATTGTAAATTCACCCCTCCACTTT,CASSLMGIVNSPLHF
TRBD1,TRBJ1-1,TRBV11-2,NA,TGTGCCAGCTCCCTGGGACAGGTGAACACTGAAGCTTTCTTT,CASSLGQVNTEAFF
TRBD1,TRBJ1-3,TRBV29-1,NA,TGCAGCGTCACGGGACAGGTCTCTGGAAACACCATATATTTT,CSVTGQVSGNTIYF
TRBD1,TRBJ1-1,TRBV27,NA,TGTGCCAGCAGTGTAATAAGACAGGGCCTGAACACTGAAGCTTTCTTT,CASSVIRQGLNTEAFF
NA,TRBJ1-1,TRBV7-6,NA,TGTGCCAGCATCGACCTACAGAACACTGAAGCTTTCTTT,CASIDLQNTEAFF
TRBD2,TRBJ2-1,TRBV3-1/TRBV3-2,once,TGTGCCAGCAGCCAAGACCGGCTAGCGGGAGAGCAGTTCTTC,CASSQDRLAGEQFF
NA,TRBJ2-7,TRBV15,once,TGTGCCACCAGCGCCCGACAGAGCTCCTACGAGCAGTACTTC,CATSARQSSYEQYF
NA,TRBJ1-4,TRBV5-3,NA,TGTGCCAGACCTCTACTTGCGGAGCAAGCAACTAATGAAAAACTGTTTTTT,CARPLLAEQATNEKLFF
NA,TRBJ2-7,TRBV28,NA,TGTGCCAGCAGTTGGGCCTCGGCCTACGAGCAGTACTTC,CASSWASAYEQYF
NA,TRBJ2-5,TRBV6-5,NA,TGTGCCAGCAGTCCTAGGGGATCGGAGACCCAGTACTTC,CASSPRGSETQYF
NA,TRBJ2-5,TRBV15,NA,TGTGCCACCAGCTTAGGAGCGTCGGGGACCCAGTACTTC,CATSLGASGTQYF
NA,TRBJ1-2,TRBV7-2,NA,TGTGCCAGCAGCCCAGGCGGTAGTCTCGGCTACACCTTC,CASSPGGSLGYTF
NA,TRBJ1-4,TRBV5-1,NA,TGCGCCAGCAGCTTGGCTGGGACAACTATTGAAAAACTGTTTTTT,CASSLAGTTIEKLFF
TRBD2,TRBJ2-3,TRBV4-3,NA,TGCGCCAGCAGCCAAGATTCGGCTAGCGGGTACACAGATACGCAGTATTTT,CASSQDSASGYTDTQYF
TRBD1,TRBJ1-2,TRBV5-1,NA,TGCGCCAGCAGCGGGACAGGGGGGAACTATGGCTACACCTTC,CASSGTGGNYGYTF
TRBD2,TRBJ2-1,TRBV19,NA,TGTGCCAGTAGTCCTCTAGCGGGGGGCCCCAATGAGCAGTTCTTC,CASSPLAGGPNEQFF
NA,TRBJ2-5,TRBV30,NA,TGTGCCTGGTCCCCAAGCACCCCCCAAGAGACCCAGTACTTC,CAWSPSTPQETQYF
TRBD1,TRBJ2-6,TRBV5-1,once,TGCGCCAGCAGCTTCGAGGGGGCGGTGGGCTCTGGGGCCAACGTCCTGACTTTC,CASSFEGAVGSGANVLTF
NA,TRBJ1-6,TRBV6-5,once,TGTGCCAGCAAAGCGGAGTCCTATAATTCACCCCTCCACTTT,CASKAESYNSPLHF
NA,TRBJ1-2,TRBV29-1,once,TGCAGCGTTGACGAGAGAATCTATGGCTACACCTTC,CSVDERIYGYTF
NA,TRBJ1-1,TRBV19,NA,TGTGCCAGTAGCCAAGCAGGAACCAAGGAAGCTTTCTTT,CASSQAGTKEAFF
TRBD1,TRBJ2-7,TRBV11-2,NA,TGTGCCAGCAGCTTAGGTACATTGTTTGGGGGCAGGGGGCACTACGAGCAGTACTTC,CASSLGTLFGGRGHYEQYF
TRBD2,TRBJ2-7,TRBV27,NA,TGTGCCAGCAGTCCGACTAGCGGGGGGTACTCCTACGAGCAGTACTTC,CASSPTSGGYSYEQYF
TRBD1,TRBJ1-5,TRBV5-4,NA,TGTGCCAGCAGCTTGGGACAGGGAAGTGATCAGCCCCAGCATTTT,CASSLGQGSDQPQHF
TRBD1,TRBJ2-7,TRBV5-1,NA,TGCGCCAGCACCCTGAGGACAGGGGGCTCATCCTACGAGCAGTACTTC,CASTLRTGGSSYEQYF
NA,TRBJ1-1,TRBV27,once,TGTGCCAGCAGTTTACACAGCATGAACACTGAAGCTTTCTTT,CASSLHSMNTEAFF
TRBD1,TRBJ1-1,TRBV5-5,NA,TGTGCCAGCACCTGGACAGGCGACACTGAAGCTTTCTTT,CASTWTGDTEAFF
TRBD2,TRBJ2-5,TRBV5-4,NA,TGTGCCAGCAGCTCCAAACTAGCGGGGGCCCAAGAGACCCAGTACTTC,CASSSKLAGAQETQYF
TRBD1,TRBJ1-2,TRBV6-5,once,TGTGCCAGCAGTTCCCCGGGACAGGGGTTTAGCTACACCTTC,CASSSPGQGFSYTF
NA,TRBJ2-3,TRBV5-1,NA,TGCGCCAGCAGCTCAGGGGCCCCGTCCACAGATACGCAGTATTTT,CASSSGAPSTDTQYF